A single sample is the source of the 5 T cell receptor beta chains below, sequenced in a study of spatial heterogeneity in lung cancer. This sample's time point: sample taken at primary tumor resection. Tumor, nontumor lung or frozen PBMC supplied whole RNA, sequenced without sorting. One entry per CDR3 protein, called by TCRdb with MiXCR from the 5' RACE reads. The profile shows about 26,000 distinct CDR3 sequences, roughly 12% of them singletons. The sequencing used PBMCs, collected at surgery. Every receptor here comes from a female donor with early-stage non-small cell lung cancer.

The sample holds many counts of this clonotype. The chain employs TRBV27 and TRBJ2-2; TRBD1 might be the D (6 bases). The CDR3 is 13 amino acids. Trimming cost V 5 bases and J 6 bases, with 10 bases left between them. Per germline, CDR1 MNHEY and CDR2 SMNVEV (reference sequence). The CDR3 protein is CASSLRGAGELFF. CDR3 nucleotide sequence: TGTGCCAGCAGTCTCAGGGGAGCCGGGGAGCTGTTTTTT.

In its sample, this clonotype was seen many times. J is TRBJ1-2 and V is TRBV24-1; D gene unclear. Germline-derived CDR1 and CDR2 are KGHDR and SFDVKD. V lost 5 bases and J 7 bases, leaving 16 bases between the germline ends. This CDR3 comprises 14 residues. The CDR3 region is CATSVDGALPGYTF. CDR3 coding DNA: TGTGCCACCAGTGTGGACGGTGCCCTGCCTGGCTACACCTTC.

There are many counts of this clonotype. The chain links TRBV4-1 to TRBJ2-3; tentative D call: TRBD1 (6 bases). Per germline, CDR1 MGHRA and CDR2 YSYEKL. Trimming stripped 0 bases from V and 5 bases from J, with 12 bases between. The CDR3 is 15 amino acids. Here the CDR3 DNA reads TGCGCCAGCAGCCAAGAATCAGGGGCATTAGATACGCAGTATTTT. Encoded protein: CASSQESGALDTQYF.

This clonotype was recorded a few times. The chain couples TRBV7-2 to TRBJ2-3; no definite D call. Germline CDR1 and CDR2: SGHTA and FQGNSA. This CDR3 has 14 residues. V was clipped by 1 base and J by 2 bases, with 7 bases between them. The CDR3 loop reads CASSLVPLTDTQYF. CDR3 nucleotide sequence: TGTGCCAGCAGCTTAGTCCCTCTCACAGATACGCAGTATTTT.

This clonotype was seen repeatedly, ten times or more. The chain has TRBV6-4 and TRBJ2-3; D is ambiguous. The CDR3 runs 13 residues. Between the trimmed V and J ends, which lost 2 bases and 5 bases, there was a span of 8 bases. The germline CDR1 and CDR2 sequences are MRHNA and SNTAGT. The CDR3 region has the DNA TGTGCCAGCAGTGACACCAGAGTAGATACGCAGTATTTT. The encoded protein is CASSDTRVDTQYF.